This T cell receptor beta chain derives from a study of regulatory T cells in long-lasting Graves disease. The CDR3 spans 15 residues. Trimming at V came to 3 bases and at J to 2 bases, leaving 5 bases not matched to a gene. Germline CDR1 SQVTM, CDR2 ANQGSEA. Described time point: newly diagnosed GD, antithyroid drugs for less than 3 months. With RNA extracted from PBMCs as input, the TCR library was made. Worth noting for this clonotype: The antigen is undetermined.

Notes on the study in general: Persistent patients had a count of shared public clonotypes (about 2,700) that exceeded that of new patients (approximately 1,000).

Arm-PCR of CDR3 regions and iRepertoire HTBI primers were the basis on which TCR beta libraries were built. TCRdb reanalysed the multiplex PCR reads using MiXCR and keeps one entry per CDR3 protein. The sample consists of around 450,000 distinct CDR3 sequences, 15% to 20% of them appearing once. The same data also went into a second study, on T cells in Graves' hyperthyroidism and ophthalmopathy. That publication notes: Newly diagnosed patients aged 18 to 65 had hyperthyroidism of under 2 months' duration.

V usage is TRBV29-1 and J usage is TRBJ2-3; 10 bases are shared with TRBD2. The receptor was derived from a man aged 35-49 years with Graves disease. Source: peripheral blood mononuclear cells (PBMCs), taken at new diagnosis, from a patient treated with antithyroid drugs. The CDR3 DNA follows: TGCAGCGTTGAGGCTAGCGGGAGCCTCACAGATACGCAGTATTTT. It translates to CSVEASGSLTDTQYF.